This T cell receptor beta chain was identified during a study of identical twins. Study observations and caveats: The authors drew conclusions from cross-sectional statistical analysis rather than following the same donors. In cord blood, abundant beta clonotypes had fewer insertions; memory showed no trend.

A note on this clonotype: What it recognizes is unknown.

There are 14 residues in the CDR3. Trimming cost V 2 bases and J 9 bases, with 14 bases left between them. Germline lookup yields CDR1 MGHRA and CDR2 YSYEKL. Template switching created a universal primer site, and the cDNA included unique molecular identifiers. Each CDR3 protein is one row after TCRdb ran MiXCR on the 5' RACE reads. The repertoire holds 1.5 million to 2 million distinct CDR3 sequences, with less than 35% as singletons. Among all donors, each was a healthy Caucasian. This TCR derives from a newborn girl in good health. Material: cord blood. The chain combines TRBV4-1 with TRBJ2-1; the D gene is possibly TRBD1 (5 bases). CDR3 DNA sequence: TGCGCCAGCAGCCAAACCTGGAGCGACAGTGAGCAGTTCTTC. Translated: CASSQTWSDSEQFF.